Below are 13 T cell receptor beta chains sequenced from a single sample in a study of identical twins listed by TCRdb under 2016. To prepare the library, 5' RACE was applied. Instrument used: Illumina HiSeq 2000. TCRdb cleaned the public reads at Q25 with fastp, built clones with MiXCR and kept in-frame beta chains. Identical CDR3 protein sequences are pooled into one entry, listed with their most common genes and DNA. Present in this sample are about 340,000 distinct CDR3 sequences, approximately 13% of which were seen just once. The ten largest make up roughly 7.8% of the sample. In addition, the sample was reused for a study of yellow fever vaccine responses in identical twins.

Source material: CD8+ T cells sorted from blood. These receptor sequences come from a woman between 18 and 30 years old in good health.

This clonotype was observed a handful of times. The V and J genes are TRBV12-5 and TRBJ2-1; D not certain. The CDR3 length is 13 residues. V was trimmed by 2 bases and J by 6 bases, leaving 8 bases between them. In germline, CDR1 is LGHNT, CDR2 FRNRAP. The CDR3 is CASGLTLSNEQFF. The CDR3 nucleotides read TGTGCTAGTGGTTTGACCCTCTCCAATGAGCAGTTCTTC.

This clonotype came up a few times. The chain employs TRBV25-1 and TRBJ2-7, with a possible D match to TRBD1 (6 bases). Trimming shortened V by 1 base and J by 3 bases, and 19 bases separated the two germline ends. The germline gives CDR1 MGHDK, CDR2 SYGVNS. The CDR3 is made up of 17 amino acids. The CDR3 here is CASSESRGEDHYYEQYF. In DNA form, the CDR3 reads TGTGCCAGCAGTGAATCCAGGGGAGAGGATCACTACTACGAGCAGTACTTC.

This clonotype was counted between two and nine times. The V call is TRBV11-2, the J call TRBJ2-7; weak D call: TRBD2 (5 bases). V lost 5 bases and J lost 2, with 13 bases in between. Germline V gene sequence: CDR1 SGHAT, CDR2 FQNNGV. This CDR3 is built from 14 residues. The CDR3 loop reads CASSLGLKPYEQYF. CDR3 bases: TGTGCCAGCAGCCTCGGACTGAAACCCTACGAGCAGTACTTC.

The genes are TRBV28 and TRBJ2-1, with 13 nucleotides matching TRBD2. The CDR3 has 19 residues. The V gene end was trimmed by 3 bases and the J gene end by 5 bases; junction bases not matched to a gene: 13. Germline-derived CDR1 and CDR2 are MDHEN and SYDVKM. In DNA form, the CDR3 reads TGTGCCAGCAGTTTGGGACAGGGGACTAGCGGGATTTTCGACAATGAGCAGTTCTTC. Amino acids: CASSLGQGTSGIFDNEQFF. The variable domain in full, with the rest retrieved from reference TRBV28 and TRBJ2-1, is DVKVTQSSRYLVKRTGEKVFLECVQDMDHENMFWYRQDPGLGLRLIYFSYDVKMKEKGDIPEGYSVSREKKERFSLILESASTNQTSMYLCASSLGQGTSGIFDNEQFFGPGTRLTVL.

This clonotype was observed a handful of times. The J gene is TRBJ2-2, the V gene TRBV6-5, with 7 nucleotides matching TRBD1. Germline V gene sequence: CDR1 MNHEY, CDR2 SVGAGI. The CDR3 spans 15 residues. After removal of 1 base from V and 5 bases from J, the junction contained 4 bases not matched to a gene. The DNA of the CDR3 is TGTGCCAGCAGTTACTTGCAGGGGGAGACCGGGGAGCTGTTTTTT. This encodes CASSYLQGETGELFF.

V is TRBV4-2 and J is TRBJ2-3; D tentatively reads TRBD1 or TRBD2 (7 bases each). The CDR3 sequence is 17 residues long. The V end lost 0 bases, the J end lost 2 bases, and 15 bases lay between the germline ends. The germline CDR1 and CDR2 sequences are LGHNA and YNFKEQ. The CDR3 bases are TGTGCCAGCAGCCAAGATTGGCAGGGGGGGGTCACAGATACGCAGTATTTT. Translation gives CASSQDWQGGVTDTQYF.

V and J are TRBV6-1 and TRBJ2-5; perhaps D is TRBD1 or TRBD2 (5 bases each). V lost 10 bases and J lost 2, with 14 bases in between. This CDR3 is built from 13 residues. In germline, CDR1 is MNHNS, CDR2 SASEGT. CDR3 residues: CATSLGGQETQYF. The CDR3 DNA follows: TGTGCCACCAGCCTTGGGGGACAAGAGACCCAGTACTTC.

The chain couples TRBV2 to TRBJ2-3; the match to TRBD2 covers 10 bases. Looked up from germline, CDR1 is SNHLY and CDR2 is FYNNEI. This CDR3 spans 14 amino acids. V shed 5 bases, J shed 6 bases, and the junction held 5 bases outside the gene matches. CDR3: CASSSGRAFDTQYF. The CDR3 region has the DNA TGTGCCAGCAGTAGCGGGAGGGCTTTTGATACGCAGTATTTT.

This chain connects TRBV12-5 to TRBJ2-1, with 9 positions matching TRBD2. The CDR3 spans 21 residues. V trimming: 0 bases; J trimming: 2 bases; junction bases outside the gene matches: 17. Germline lookup yields CDR1 LGHNT and CDR2 FRNRAP. CDR3: CASGLVLGLAPLRGPYNEQFF. CDR3 sequence (DNA): TGTGCTAGTGGTTTGGTACTCGGACTAGCGCCTCTGAGGGGCCCCTACAATGAGCAGTTCTTC.

The rearrangement links TRBV7-8 to TRBJ2-5; 7 positions agree with TRBD1. The CDR3 length is 14 residues. CDR1 and CDR2 (germline): SGHVS, FQNEAQ. Germline trimming cut 2 bases from V and 5 bases from J; bases unmatched to any gene: 5. The CDR3 DNA follows: TGTGCCAGCAGCTTATACAGGGGTGGCGAGACCCAGTACTTC. Translated: CASSLYRGGETQYF.

This clonotype was counted only a few times. The J gene is TRBJ2-7, the V gene TRBV12-3 or TRBV12-4, with 11 nucleotides matching TRBD1. The CDR3 totals 16 residues. V lost 6 bases and J lost 4; bases outside the gene matches: 11. The DNA of the CDR3 is TGTGCCAGCAGCCGAGGGAAAAGGGACAGGGGGTACGAGCAGTACTTC. Amino acid sequence: CASSRGKRDRGYEQYF.

This clonotype was observed a few times. The rearrangement links TRBV6-1 to TRBJ2-6; D gene unclear. The CDR3 contains 16 residues. Between the trimmed V and J ends, which lost 6 bases and 2 bases, there was a span of 14 bases. CDR1 and CDR2 from the germline V gene are MNHNS and SASEGT. CDR3 bases: TGTGCCAGCAGCGACCGCCCTCGGACTGGGGCCAACGTCCTGACTTTC. Its translation: CASSDRPRTGANVLTF.

This clonotype was seen repeatedly, ten times or more. The chain joins TRBV5-5 to TRBJ2-1; 10 nucleotides align to TRBD2. The germline CDR1 and CDR2 sequences are SGHKS and YYEKEE (reference sequence). CDR3 length equals 17 residues. Trimming removed 1 base from V and 4 bases from J; junction bases left unmatched: 8. The DNA for the CDR3 is TGTGCCAGCAGCTTGAAAGCGGGAGGGTTGAGATACAATGAGCAGTTCTTC. This encodes CASSLKAGGLRYNEQFF.